The 10 T cell receptor beta chains below were found in one sample sequenced in a study of CD8 T cells in Susac syndrome. RNA in amounts of roughly 0.5 to 1 ug was reverse transcribed with random hexamers. TCRdb passed the immunoSEQ multiplex PCR reads through MiXCR, listing each CDR3 protein once. The table has 53,000 or so distinct CDR3 sequences, 80% to 95% seen once; the top ten hold approximately 0.53%. Specimen: CD8+ T cells from PBMCs. Receptors were obtained from a human donor in good health.

The rearrangement joins TRBV11-2 to TRBJ2-2, with TRBD1 matching 12 bases. Germline V gene lookup returns CDR1 SGHAT and CDR2 FQNNGV. CDR3 length equals 15 residues. V lost 3 bases to trimming and J lost 7 bases; unmatched junction nucleotides: 3. Here the CDR3 DNA reads TGTGCCAGCAGCTTGGGACAGGGGGCCGGCGGGGAGCTGTTTTTT. Translating gives CASSLGQGAGGELFF.

J is TRBJ2-2 and V is TRBV28; 15 bases match TRBD2. The CDR3 is made up of 16 amino acids. After removal of 6 bases from V and 3 bases from J, the junction contained 2 bases not matched to a gene. The germline gives CDR1 MDHEN, CDR2 SYDVKM. CDR3 sequence reads: CASRGLAGGYTGELFF. The CDR3 DNA is TGTGCCAGCAGGGGACTAGCGGGAGGCTACACCGGGGAGCTGTTTTTT.

The V call is TRBV20-1, the J call TRBJ1-4; no definite D call. The CDR3 sequence is 13 residues long. CDR1 and CDR2 from the germline V gene are DFQATT and SNEGSKA (reference sequence). The V and J ends lost 7 bases and 7 bases respectively, with 16 bases between them. This CDR3 reads CSVAGFKAEKLFF. As DNA, the CDR3 is TGCAGTGTCGCGGGGTTTAAGGCTGAAAAACTGTTTTTT.

The chain combines TRBV2 with TRBJ2-7; D unclear. V gave up 5 bases and J gave up 7 bases, with 18 bases separating them. Germline lookup yields CDR1 SNHLY and CDR2 FYNNEI. CDR3 length: 14 amino acids. CDR3: CASSSGPLLGEQYF. CDR3 DNA: TGTGCCAGCAGTTCCGGGCCCCTATTAGGAGAGCAGTACTTC.

The chain joins TRBV27 to TRBJ2-6; tentatively, D is TRBD2 (6 bases). Trimming took 7 bases from V and 4 from J, leaving 26 bases between them. CDR3 length equals 19 residues. Germline assignment: CDR1 MNHEY and CDR2 SMNVEV (reference sequence). This chain's CDR3 is CASKTYFRDSETGANVLTF. Here the CDR3 DNA reads TGTGCCAGCAAGACCTACTTCCGGGACTCGGAGACGGGGGCCAACGTCCTGACTTTC.

This sequence joins TRBV24-1 and TRBJ2-7; 9 positions match TRBD1. The CDR3 sequence is 15 residues long. Unmatched junction bases numbered 7, after V lost 5 bases and J lost 3 bases. CDR1 is KGHDR and CDR2 is SFDVKD in the germline V gene. The CDR3 region has the DNA TGTGCCACCAGTGCGACAACAGGGGGCTTCTACGAGCAGTACTTC. Its translation is CATSATTGGFYEQYF.

This clonotype was detected once. The rearrangement joins TRBV2 to TRBJ2-1; D is uncertain. CDR3 length: 13 amino acids. The V end lost 4 bases, the J end lost 1 base, and 5 bases lay between the germline ends. Germline assignment: CDR1 SNHLY and CDR2 FYNNEI. The CDR3 nucleotides read TGTGCCAGCAGTGCTGGTTCCTACAATGAGCAGTTCTTC. Encoded protein: CASSAGSYNEQFF. Supplemented by reference TRBV2 and TRBJ2-1, the full variable domain reads EPEVTQTPSHQVTQMGQEVILRCVPISNHLYFYWYRQILGQKVEFLVSFYNNEISEKSEIFDDQFSVERPDGSNFTLKIRSTKLEDSAMYFCASSAGSYNEQFFGPGTRLTVL.

V usage is TRBV2 and J usage is TRBJ2-4; perhaps TRBD2 as D (5 bases). Germline loops: CDR1 SNHLY, CDR2 FYNNEI. There are 13 residues in the CDR3. Deletions cut 3 bases from V and 9 bases from J, with 12 bases between. CDR3 nucleotides: TGTGCCAGCAGTGAGGGTCTAGCCCCCATTCAGTACTTC. Its translation is CASSEGLAPIQYF.

V gene TRBV25-1 combines with J gene TRBJ2-7; D gene uncertain. The CDR3 has 13 amino acids. V was trimmed by 5 bases and J by 3 bases, leaving 11 bases between them. Germline V gene sequence: CDR1 MGHDK, CDR2 SYGVNS. The CDR3 DNA is TGTGCCAGCAGTCGCAGTGTCAACTACGAGCAGTACTTC. Translating it yields CASSRSVNYEQYF.

This clonotype has just one count. V usage is TRBV13 and J usage is TRBJ2-7, with TRBD2 matching 8 bases. From germline, CDR1 is PRHDT and CDR2 FYEKMQ (reference sequence). The CDR3 runs to 13 residues. The V and J ends lost 5 bases and 2 bases, in that order; junction bases with no gene match: 2. Here the CDR3 DNA reads TGTGCCAGCAGCCCCGGGAGGGCCTACGAGCAGTACTTC. Residues: CASSPGRAYEQYF.